The TCR beta chain described here comes from a study of CD8 T cells in ankylosing spondylitis. General observations from the study: Matched synovial fluid from ankylosing spondylitis patients was reported to be enriched for disease-linked clones. A TCR beta motif made of fewer than ten highly homologous variants seemed typical of ankylosing spondylitis blood. The authors found the disease-linked clones to be CD8+ and relatively rare in peripheral blood.

Germline V gives CDR1 SNHLY, CDR2 FYNNEI. The CDR3 length is 13 residues. The V end lost 3 bases, the J end lost 8 bases, and 13 bases lay between the germline ends. Quantitative 5'-RACE with molecular barcodes generated TCR beta libraries. TCRdb called the 5' RACE reads again in MiXCR, with one record for every CDR3 protein. This sample has 500,000 to 550,000 distinct CDR3 sequences, with roughly 12% found just once. Turning to this clonotype: Its specificity is not known.

The sequenced material came from blood, either unsorted or a sorted T cell fraction (not recorded which). The chain couples TRBV2 to TRBJ1-1; the D is unclear. The sequence was obtained from a male donor with ankylosing spondylitis. The CDR3 reads CASSDRPVGEAFF. Written as DNA, the CDR3 is TGTGCCAGCAGTGATCGTCCCGTGGGGGAAGCTTTCTTT.